The present TCR beta chain was sequenced within a study of blood T cell repertoires in COVID-19. As for the study in general: PBMCs, B-cell-depleted T cells, or T cells provided the cDNA or gDNA that made up the material.

In the authors' workflow: Quantification of nucleated cells was approximated via reference gene primer amplification. Generated by immunoSEQ multiplex PCR, the TCRdb table keeps only in-frame clones and is missing some. The DNA gave D and trimming, while V, J and clone size come from that table. Altogether about 160,000 clones are present, 82% being singletons, with the ten largest covering approximately 7%. Germline assignment: CDR1 MNHEY and CDR2 SVGEGT. This CDR3 has 16 residues. J was trimmed by 2 bases and V by 2 bases; bases with no gene match: 5. Patients from Seattle were sampled longitudinally, starting during active infection.

Sequenced sample: peripheral blood. V is TRBV6-2 or TRBV6-3 and J is TRBJ2-3; the match to TRBD2 covers 9 bases. This receptor was obtained from a woman in her forties with COVID-19, enrolled during active disease. CDR3 DNA sequence: TGTGCCAGCAGTTACCCGAGCGGGGGGAACACAGATACGCAGTATTTT. Protein sequence: CASSYPSGGNTDTQYF.